This is a list of T cell receptor beta chains from one sample in a study of blood T cell repertoires in COVID-19. Using immunoSEQ multiplex PCR, the repertoire was profiled, and TCRdb retains in-frame clones only, with some absent. The sample shows 150,000 to 200,000 clones, roughly 84% of them seen only once. The sequenced sample was peripheral blood. These receptor sequences come from a woman of 80 years or more with acute or convalescent COVID-19. Both conserved end residues are part of each CDR3. D genes are given only for firm matches. Some rows have no size entry. The others give once, few or many, or a class for an expanded clone.

size	V	J	D	CDR3	DNA
NA	TRBV18	TRBJ1-4	TRBD1	CASSPLGQGNEKLFF	TGTGCCAGCTCTCCATTGGGACAGGGTAATGAAAAACTGTTTTTT
NA	TRBV7-2	TRBJ1-1	NA	CASSLFGENTEAFF	TGTGCCAGCAGCTTATTCGGAGAGAACACTGAAGCTTTCTTT
NA	TRBV19	TRBJ1-1	NA	CASRSLGLGAFF	TGTGCCAGCCGCTCGTTAGGACTTGGAGCTTTCTTT
NA	TRBV16	TRBJ2-5	NA	CASSQLIQQRGETQYF	TGTGCCAGCAGCCAATTAATTCAACAACGGGGAGAGACCCAGTACTTC
NA	TRBV19	TRBJ2-5	TRBD1	CASSIEGTVYQETQYF	TGTGCCAGTAGTATAGAGGGGACAGTATACCAAGAGACCCAGTACTTC
NA	TRBV10-2	TRBJ1-2	NA	CASRQGYGYTF	TGCGCCAGCAGACAGGGCTATGGCTACACCTTC
NA	TRBV5-5	TRBJ1-4	NA	CASSFGGAGEKLFF	TGTGCCAGCAGCTTTGGGGGGGCCGGTGAAAAACTGTTTTTT
NA	TRBV6-5	TRBJ1-2	NA	CASSSLVIGGYTF	TGTGCCAGCAGTTCCTTGGTCATCGGTGGCTACACCTTC
NA	TRBV3-1/TRBV3-2	TRBJ1-2	TRBD1	CASSPGQGSGYTF	TGTGCCAGCAGCCCTGGACAGGGTTCGGGCTACACCTTC
NA	TRBV4-3	TRBJ1-1	NA	CASSQVPVTEAFF	TGCGCCAGCAGCCAAGTCCCAGTCACTGAAGCTTTCTTT
NA	TRBV6-4	TRBJ1-2	NA	CASRADGSYGYTF	TGTGCCAGCAGAGCGGACGGGAGCTATGGCTACACCTTC
NA	TRBV5-1	TRBJ2-3	TRBD2	CASSDGTSDTQYF	TGCGCCAGCAGCGACGGGACTAGCGATACGCAGTATTTT
NA	TRBV11-1	TRBJ2-7	TRBD1	CASSLGRGTYEQYF	TGTGCCAGCAGCTTGGGCAGGGGGACCTACGAGCAGTACTTC
NA	TRBV5-1	TRBJ2-3	NA	CASSSRRGGGGTDTQYF	TGCGCCAGCAGCTCCCGAAGGGGAGGGGGTGGAACAGATACGCAGTATTTT
NA	TRBV12-3/TRBV12-4	TRBJ1-4	NA	CASSLSGGEKLFF	TGTGCCAGCAGTTTATCGGGGGGGGAAAAACTGTTTTTT
NA	TRBV5-1	TRBJ1-2	TRBD1	CASSLDLRTGINYGYTF	TGCGCCAGCAGCCTAGACCTCCGGACAGGGATTAACTATGGCTACACCTTC
NA	TRBV6-2/TRBV6-3	TRBJ1-5	NA	CASSYSNFNQPQHF	TGTGCCAGCAGTTACTCGAACTTCAATCAGCCCCAGCATTTT
NA	TRBV5-1	TRBJ2-2	TRBD1	CASSSWGDRGFTGELFF	TGCGCCAGCAGCTCCTGGGGGGACAGGGGTTTTACCGGGGAGCTGTTTTTT
NA	TRBV3-1/TRBV3-2	TRBJ2-1	TRBD2	CASASGLAGDEQFF	TGTGCCAGCGCCTCCGGACTAGCGGGGGATGAGCAGTTCTTC
NA	TRBV20-1	TRBJ1-2	NA	CSAPGVYGYTF	TGCAGCGCACCAGGGGTCTATGGCTACACCTTC
NA	TRBV7-9	TRBJ2-7	TRBD2	CASSLLAGAHEQYF	TGTGCCAGCAGCTTACTAGCGGGAGCCCACGAGCAGTACTTC
few	TRBV2	TRBJ1-5	TRBD1	CASSEGQGGLPQHF	TGTGCCAGCAGTGAAGGGCAGGGGGGTTTGCCCCAGCATTTT
NA	TRBV6-1	TRBJ1-2	TRBD1	CASSDRQGAIFDGYTF	TGTGCCAGCAGTGACAGACAGGGGGCGATTTTCGATGGCTACACCTTC
NA	TRBV6-5	TRBJ1-4	TRBD1	CASSPTGGSEKLFF	TGTGCCAGCAGTCCGACAGGGGGAAGTGAAAAACTGTTTTTT
NA	TRBV6-6	TRBJ2-3	TRBD2	CASRPVAGEGTDTQYF	TGTGCCAGCAGACCGGTAGCGGGAGAGGGCACAGATACGCAGTATTTT
NA	TRBV2	TRBJ1-2	NA	CASNPQGVGYGYTF	TGTGCCAGCAACCCACAGGGAGTGGGTTATGGCTACACCTTC
once	TRBV9	TRBJ2-2	NA	CASSVGLGVNAGELFF	TGTGCCAGCAGCGTAGGGCTAGGGGTGAACGCCGGGGAGCTGTTTTTT
NA	TRBV6-5	TRBJ2-2	NA	CASSRAAVNTGELFF	TGTGCCAGCAGCCGCGCCGCGGTGAACACCGGGGAGCTGTTTTTT
few	TRBV6-5	TRBJ1-2	NA	CASSPGQIPYGYTF	TGTGCCAGCAGCCCCGGACAGATACCTTATGGCTACACCTTC